This passage covers 17 T cell receptor beta chains from one sample sequenced in a study of CD8+ T cells in alopecia areata. Extracted from the samples, RNA was reverse transcribed into cDNA to serve as the sequencing template. The assay was immunoSEQ multiplex PCR, and TCRdb's table has in-frame clones only and misses some. The data contain fewer than 40,000 clones, more than 50% of them singletons. Sorting of CD4+ cells into CD25+CD127- cells was performed for 5 or 6 patients. Sequencing was done on a sample of CD4+ Tregs sorted from blood. All receptors derive from a human donor with alopecia areata.

V usage is TRBV6-5 and J usage is TRBJ1-3; D might be TRBD1 (5 bases). The germline V gene has CDR1 MNHEY and CDR2 SVGAGI. This CDR3 has 14 residues. V lost 8 bases and J 2 bases, leaving 13 bases between the germline ends. The CDR3 region is CASSGSPPGNTIYF. The CDR3 DNA sequence: TGTGCCAGCTCAGGGAGCCCACCTGGAAACACCATATATTTT.

The V and J genes are TRBV7-9 and TRBJ2-5; D gene uncertain. The CDR3 contains 12 residues. The germline V gene encodes CDR1 SEHNR and CDR2 FQNEAQ (reference sequence). The V and J ends lost 4 bases and 1 base respectively, with 4 bases between them. CDR3 in amino acids: CASSWSQETQYF. The CDR3 DNA sequence: TGTGCCAGCAGCTGGAGCCAAGAGACCCAGTACTTC. Based on the CDR3 plus reference TRBV7-9 and TRBJ2-5, the full variable domain is DTGVSQNPRHKITKRGQNVTFRCDPISEHNRLYWYRQTLGQGPEFLTYFQNEAQLEKSRLLSDRFSAERPKGSFSTLEIQRTEQGDSAMYLCASSWSQETQYFGPGTRLLVL.

V usage is TRBV10-3 and J usage is TRBJ1-5; TRBD1 might be the D (5 bases). The V end was cut by 7 bases, the J end by 1 base, with 14 bases between. The length of the CDR3 is 15 residues. CDR1 ENHRY and CDR2 SYGVKD come from the germline V gene. This CDR3 reads CAIKDGRASNQPQHF. The CDR3 coding sequence is TGTGCCATCAAGGACGGCAGGGCCAGCAATCAGCCCCAGCATTTT.

The rearrangement links TRBV4-2 to TRBJ2-4, with D perhaps TRBD1 (6 bases). CDR1 is LGHNA, CDR2 YNFKEQ, per germline. This CDR3 contains 16 residues. V lost 2 bases and J lost 0, with 11 bases in between. For the CDR3, the DNA is TGTGCCAGCAGCCAATCAGGGGCCCTAGCCAAAAACATTCAGTACTTC. Its translation: CASSQSGALAKNIQYF.

The rearrangement uses TRBV18 and TRBJ2-2; TRBD2 agrees at 9 bases. The CDR3 runs 18 residues. The germline V gene encodes CDR1 KGHSH and CDR2 LQKENI. V shed 7 bases and J 1 base; nucleotides not matched to a gene: 13. The CDR3 here is CASCVTSGLTKNTGELFF. The CDR3 DNA reads TGTGCCAGCTGTGTGACTAGCGGCCTGACAAAGAACACCGGGGAGCTGTTTTTT.

This chain connects TRBV11-3 to TRBJ2-5; 8 bases map to TRBD1. The ends lost 5 bases at V and 3 bases at J; junction bases unmatched: 11. This CDR3 has 16 amino acids. The germline CDR1 and CDR2 sequences are SGHNT and YENEEA. The CDR3 DNA reads as TGTGCCAGCAGCATCCTTCCGGACAGGGCCAAAGAGACCCAGTACTTC. Its protein is CASSILPDRAKETQYF.

The table lists this clone with a few counts. The chain combines TRBV4-1 with TRBJ2-7; D not resolved. CDR1 and CDR2 (germline): MGHRA, YSYEKL. V lost 2 bases, J lost 0 bases, and 5 bases lay in between. CDR3 size: 13 residues. CDR3 protein: CASSQRPSYEQYF. The CDR3 DNA sequence: TGCGCCAGCAGCCAACGTCCCTCCTACGAGCAGTACTTC.

The V call is TRBV5-1, the J call TRBJ2-7; 9 nucleotides align to TRBD1. CDR3 size: 14 residues. Unmatched junction bases numbered 4, after V lost 3 bases and J lost 3 bases. The germline CDR1 and CDR2 sequences are SGHRS and YFSETQ. The CDR3 sequence is CASSWGQGLYEQYF. As DNA, the CDR3 is TGCGCCAGCAGCTGGGGACAGGGCCTCTACGAGCAGTACTTC.

This clone occurred a few times. This chain joins TRBV7-2 and TRBJ2-3; 8 bases are a match to TRBD1. Trimming cost V 5 bases and J 1 base; bases outside gene matches: 8. The CDR3 covers 16 residues. Germline values: CDR1 SGHTA, CDR2 FQGNSA. In DNA form, the CDR3 reads TGTGCCAGCAGCCGGGACAGGTTCGCCGGCACAGATACGCAGTATTTT. It translates to CASSRDRFAGTDTQYF. Full variable domain (remainder filled in from reference TRBV7-2 and TRBJ2-3): GAGVSQSPSNKVTEKGKDVELRCDPISGHTALYWYRQSLGQGLEFLIYFQGNSAPDKSGLPSDRFSAERTGGSVSTLTIQRTQQEDSAVYLCASSRDRFAGTDTQYFGPGTRLTVL.

This chain uses TRBV30 with TRBJ2-1; the match to TRBD2 covers 12 bases. The CDR3 is made up of 15 amino acids. Germline loops: CDR1 GTSNPN, CDR2 SVGIG (reference sequence). V was clipped by 3 bases and J by 4 bases; unmatched bases: 4. In DNA, the CDR3 is TGTGCCTGGAGGCCGCTAGCGGGAGGGTACAATGAGCAGTTCTTC. Translation gives CAWRPLAGGYNEQFF.

The CDR3 loop reads CASSFGRSGSYEQYF. The CDR3 DNA sequence: TGTGCCAGCAGCTTTGGACGGTCCGGCTCCTACGAGCAGTACTTC. The chain couples TRBV7-9 to TRBJ2-7; D remains ambiguous. In germline, CDR1 is SEHNR, CDR2 FQNEAQ (reference sequence). This CDR3 has 15 amino acids. The V end was cut by 3 bases, the J end by 0 bases, with 12 bases between.

The chain couples TRBV6-5 to TRBJ2-5, with TRBD1 as a possible D gene (6 bases). This CDR3 contains 13 residues. The V gene's germline CDR1 is MNHEY and CDR2 SVGAGI. V lost 6 bases and J 6 bases, leaving 14 bases between the germline ends. The CDR3 DNA follows: TGTGCCAGCAGCTCGACAGGCGCTCAGACCCAGTACTTC. This encodes CASSSTGAQTQYF.

The V call is TRBV7-2, the J call TRBJ2-1; 12 nucleotides match TRBD1. This CDR3 has 14 residues. Germline V gene sequence: CDR1 SGHTA, CDR2 FQGNSA. Trimming at V came to 6 bases and at J to 15 bases, leaving 12 bases not matched to a gene. The CDR3 sequence: CASRPGTGGLLLFF. The CDR3 region has the DNA TGTGCCAGCAGGCCCGGGACAGGGGGCCTTCTGCTGTTCTTC.

The rearrangement joins TRBV7-2 to TRBJ2-2; 9 bases are shared with TRBD1. Germline V CDR1 and CDR2: SGHTA, FQGNSA. The CDR3 is 18 amino acids. The trim removed 4 bases at V and 1 base at J, leaving 10 bases unmatched. CDR3 loop: CASSSGQGRIMNTGELFF. The CDR3 DNA sequence: TGTGCCAGCAGCTCGGGACAGGGAAGGATTATGAACACCGGGGAGCTGTTTTTT.

V is TRBV6-6 and J is TRBJ1-1; maybe TRBD1 (5 bases). Germline lookup yields CDR1 MNHNY and CDR2 SVGAGI (reference sequence). The CDR3 is made up of 14 amino acids. V was cut by 2 bases and J by 4 bases, with 11 bases left in between. CDR3 protein: CASSYAGQGTEAFF. The CDR3 bases are TGTGCCAGCAGTTACGCGGGGCAGGGCACTGAAGCTTTCTTT.

Written as DNA, the CDR3 is TGTGCCAGCACAGAAGAGGGGGACTTCTATGGCTACACCTTC. As protein: CASTEEGDFYGYTF. The chain links TRBV2 to TRBJ1-2; D is possibly TRBD1 (6 bases). Germline lookup yields CDR1 SNHLY and CDR2 FYNNEI. The CDR3 extends over 14 amino acids. The V and J ends lost 7 bases and 4 bases respectively, with 16 bases between them. The whole variable domain, filled in from reference TRBV2 and TRBJ1-2, reads EPEVTQTPSHQVTQMGQEVILRCVPISNHLYFYWYRQILGQKVEFLVSFYNNEISEKSEIFDDQFSVERPDGSNFTLKIRSTKLEDSAMYFCASTEEGDFYGYTFGSGTRLTVV.

CDR3: CASSWSARSGNTIYF. The DNA for the CDR3 is TGTGCCAGCAGCTGGAGTGCTCGCTCTGGAAACACCATATATTTT. This chain links TRBV7-2 with TRBJ1-3; D not certain. Trimming cost V 4 bases and J 0 bases, with 10 bases left between them. Germline-derived CDR1 and CDR2 are SGHTA and FQGNSA. CDR3 size: 15 residues.